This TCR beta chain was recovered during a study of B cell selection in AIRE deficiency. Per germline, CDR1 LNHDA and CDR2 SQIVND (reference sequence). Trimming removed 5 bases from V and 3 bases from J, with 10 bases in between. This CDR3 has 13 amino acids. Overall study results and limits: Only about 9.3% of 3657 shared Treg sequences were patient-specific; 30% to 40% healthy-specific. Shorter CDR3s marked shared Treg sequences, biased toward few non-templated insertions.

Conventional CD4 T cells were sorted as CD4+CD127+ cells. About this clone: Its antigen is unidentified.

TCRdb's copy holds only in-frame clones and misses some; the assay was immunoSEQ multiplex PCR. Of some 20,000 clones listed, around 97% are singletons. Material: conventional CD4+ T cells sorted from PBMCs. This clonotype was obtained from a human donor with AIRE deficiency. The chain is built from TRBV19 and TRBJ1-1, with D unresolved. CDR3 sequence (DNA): TGTGCCAGTAGTGTCGCCTTGGACACTGAAGCTTTCTTT. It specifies CASSVALDTEAFF.